The present entry profiles one TCR beta chain with its context. The antigen is not known. V was clipped by 1 base and J by 11 bases, with 11 bases between them. Germline-derived CDR1 and CDR2 are SGHVS and FQNEAQ. The CDR3 has 12 residues. Sequencing relied on a cDNA template that was reverse transcribed from extracted RNA. Measured with immunoSEQ multiplex PCR; TCRdb has only the in-frame clones, and not every one. Counted here are roughly 100,000 clones, just under 60% occurring once; the ten biggest clones make up less than 20%. These data come from a study of CD8+ T cells in alopecia areata. Study at large: The study gave treated patients oral tofacitinib at 5 to 10 mg twice daily. It was 6 to 18 months of tofacitinib, and then there were 6 months off drug. Findings and caveats of the study: Scalp lesions, especially in alopecia totalis/universalis, had higher clonality than normal scalp.

This sample's treatment: oral pan-JAK inhibitor, 5-10 mg twice daily. The specimen comprised CD8+ T cells sorted from blood, sampled at week 56, from a patient treated with tofacitinib. The sequence derives from a human donor with alopecia areata. This chain joins TRBV7-8 and TRBJ1-1; no clear D gene. CDR3 region: CASSLGGRDAFF. The CDR3 nucleotides are TGTGCCAGCAGCTTAGGGGGTCGTGACGCTTTCTTT.